This TCR beta chain was identified in a study of cytomegalovirus exposure and HLA in healthy donors. The CDR3 is 12 amino acids. Germline CDR1 SGHTA, CDR2 FQGNSA. V gave up 5 bases and J gave up 5 bases, with 10 bases separating them. A single count supports this clone. Antigen: not known. The PCR made use of 60 Vbeta and 13 Jbeta primers. The table came from immunoSEQ multiplex PCR; TCRdb's copy has only in-frame clones and leaves some out. This sample has approximately 210,000 clones, with 79% found just once. Notes on the study in general: In a later analysis, TCR beta V- and J-gene trimming showed a link to a missense DCLRE1C variant. Investigators reported 150 to 200 TCR beta chains as tied to cytomegalovirus.

The chain combines TRBV7-2 with TRBJ2-7; D is uncertain. This clonotype was sampled from a girl aged 10 to 17 in good health and CMV-seropositive. Sequencing used PBMCs. This CDR3 reads CASSLTNHEQYF. The CDR3 DNA reads TGTGCCAGCAGCCTAACTAATCACGAGCAGTACTTC.